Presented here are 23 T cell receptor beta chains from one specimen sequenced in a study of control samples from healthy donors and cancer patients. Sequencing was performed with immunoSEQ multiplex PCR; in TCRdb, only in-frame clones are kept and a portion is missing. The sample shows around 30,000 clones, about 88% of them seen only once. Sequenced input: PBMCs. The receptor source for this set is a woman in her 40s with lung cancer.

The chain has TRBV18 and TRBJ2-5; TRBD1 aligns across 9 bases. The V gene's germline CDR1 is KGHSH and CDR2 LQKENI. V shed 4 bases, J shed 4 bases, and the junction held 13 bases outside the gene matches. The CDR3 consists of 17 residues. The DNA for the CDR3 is TGTGCCAGCTCACGAAGGACCCGAGGACAGGGGATAGAGACCCAGTACTTC. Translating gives CASSRRTRGQGIETQYF. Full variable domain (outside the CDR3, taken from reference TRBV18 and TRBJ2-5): NAGVMQNPRHLVRRRGQEARLRCSPMKGHSHVYWYRQLPEEGLKFMVYLQKENIIDESGMPKERFSAEFPKEGPSILRIQQVVRGDSAAYFCASSRRTRGQGIETQYFGPGTRLLVL.

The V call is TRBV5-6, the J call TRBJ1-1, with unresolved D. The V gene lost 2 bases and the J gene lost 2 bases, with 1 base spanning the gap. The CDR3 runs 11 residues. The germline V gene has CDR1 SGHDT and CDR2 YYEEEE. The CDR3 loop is CASSFNTEAFF. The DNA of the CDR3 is TGTGCCAGCAGCTTTAACACTGAAGCTTTCTTT.

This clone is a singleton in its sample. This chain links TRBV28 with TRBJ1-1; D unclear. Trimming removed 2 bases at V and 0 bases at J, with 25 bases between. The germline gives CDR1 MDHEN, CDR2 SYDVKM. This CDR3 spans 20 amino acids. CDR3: CASSLNGVLPKTDMNTEAFF. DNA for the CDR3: TGTGCCAGCAGTTTAAACGGGGTTCTTCCAAAGACCGACATGAACACTGAAGCTTTCTTT.

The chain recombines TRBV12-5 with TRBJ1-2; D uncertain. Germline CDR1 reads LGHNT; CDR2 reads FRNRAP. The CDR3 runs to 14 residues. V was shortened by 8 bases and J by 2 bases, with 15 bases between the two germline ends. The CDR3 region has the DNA TGTGCTAGTCACAAGGGTCGCTTGAACTATGGCTACACCTTC. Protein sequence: CASHKGRLNYGYTF.

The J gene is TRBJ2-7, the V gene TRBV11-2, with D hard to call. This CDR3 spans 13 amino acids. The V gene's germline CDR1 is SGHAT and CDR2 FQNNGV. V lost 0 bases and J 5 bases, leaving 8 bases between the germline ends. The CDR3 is CASSLDWGNEQYF. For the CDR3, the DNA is TGTGCCAGCAGCTTAGATTGGGGTAACGAGCAGTACTTC. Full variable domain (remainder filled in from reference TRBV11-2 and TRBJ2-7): EAGVAQSPRYKIIEKRQSVAFWCNPISGHATLYWYQQILGQGPKLLIQFQNNGVVDDSQLPKDRFSAERLKGVDSTLKIQPAKLEDSAVYLCASSLDWGNEQYFGPGTRLTVT.

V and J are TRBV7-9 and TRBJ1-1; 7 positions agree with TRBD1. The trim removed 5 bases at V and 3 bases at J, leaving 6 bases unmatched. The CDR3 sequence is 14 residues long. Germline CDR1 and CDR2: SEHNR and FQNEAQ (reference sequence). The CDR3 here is CASSPQGLDTEAFF. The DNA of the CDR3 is TGTGCCAGCAGCCCACAGGGGTTGGACACTGAAGCTTTCTTT.

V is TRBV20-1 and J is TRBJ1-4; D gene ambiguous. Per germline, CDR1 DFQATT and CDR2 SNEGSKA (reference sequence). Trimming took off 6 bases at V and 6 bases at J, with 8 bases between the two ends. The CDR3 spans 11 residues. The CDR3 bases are TGCAGTGCCTATGTAGATGAAAAACTGTTTTTT. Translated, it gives CSAYVDEKLFF.

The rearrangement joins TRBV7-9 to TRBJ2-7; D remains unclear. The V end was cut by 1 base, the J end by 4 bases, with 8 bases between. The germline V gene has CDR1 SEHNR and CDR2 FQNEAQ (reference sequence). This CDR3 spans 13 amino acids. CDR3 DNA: TGTGCCAGCAGCTTAGACGGGCTTTACGAGCAGTACTTC. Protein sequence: CASSLDGLYEQYF.

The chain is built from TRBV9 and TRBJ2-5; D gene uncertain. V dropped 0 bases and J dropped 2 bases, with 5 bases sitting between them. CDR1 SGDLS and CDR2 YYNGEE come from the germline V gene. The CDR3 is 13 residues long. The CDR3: CASSVDVQETQYF. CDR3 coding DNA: TGTGCCAGCAGCGTAGATGTACAAGAGACCCAGTACTTC.

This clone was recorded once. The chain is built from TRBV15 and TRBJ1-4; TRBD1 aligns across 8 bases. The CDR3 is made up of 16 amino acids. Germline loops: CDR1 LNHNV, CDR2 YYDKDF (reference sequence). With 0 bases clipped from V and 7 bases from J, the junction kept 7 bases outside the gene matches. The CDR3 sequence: CATSRDSSGGGEKLFF. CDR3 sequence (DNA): TGTGCCACCAGCAGAGATAGTTCAGGGGGCGGTGAAAAACTGTTTTTT.

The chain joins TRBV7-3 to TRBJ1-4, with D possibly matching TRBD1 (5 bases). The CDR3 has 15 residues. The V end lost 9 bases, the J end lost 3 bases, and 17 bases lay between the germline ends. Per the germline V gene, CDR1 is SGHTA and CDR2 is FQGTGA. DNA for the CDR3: TGTGCCAGTGGCCCCAGGGCTCGGTCTAATGAAAAACTGTTTTTT. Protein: CASGPRARSNEKLFF.

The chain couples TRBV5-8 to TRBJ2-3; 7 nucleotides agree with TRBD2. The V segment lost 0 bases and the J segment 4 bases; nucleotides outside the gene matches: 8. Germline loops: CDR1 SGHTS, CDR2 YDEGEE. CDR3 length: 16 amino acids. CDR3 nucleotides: TGTGCCAGCAGCTTGGGACGGGGGGAAGGCGCAGATACGCAGTATTTT. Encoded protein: CASSLGRGEGADTQYF.

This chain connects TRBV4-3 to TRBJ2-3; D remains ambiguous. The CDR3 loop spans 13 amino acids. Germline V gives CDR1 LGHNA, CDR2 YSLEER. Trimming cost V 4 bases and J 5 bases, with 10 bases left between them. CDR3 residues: CASSRTWRDTQYF. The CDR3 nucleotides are TGCGCCAGCAGCCGAACCTGGAGAGATACGCAGTATTTT.

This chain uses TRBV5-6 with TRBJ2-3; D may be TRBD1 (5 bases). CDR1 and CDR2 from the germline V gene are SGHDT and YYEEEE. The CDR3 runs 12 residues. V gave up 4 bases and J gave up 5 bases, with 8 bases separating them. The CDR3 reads CASSLRVDTQYF. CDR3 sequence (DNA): TGTGCCAGCAGCCTCAGGGTAGATACGCAGTATTTT.

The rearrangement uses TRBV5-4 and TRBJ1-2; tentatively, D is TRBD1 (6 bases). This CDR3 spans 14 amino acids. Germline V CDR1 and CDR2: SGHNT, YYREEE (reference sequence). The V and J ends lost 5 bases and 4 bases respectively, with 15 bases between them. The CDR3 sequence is CASSPPGGSYGYTF. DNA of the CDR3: TGTGCCAGCAGTCCACCGGGGGGCTCCTATGGCTACACCTTC.

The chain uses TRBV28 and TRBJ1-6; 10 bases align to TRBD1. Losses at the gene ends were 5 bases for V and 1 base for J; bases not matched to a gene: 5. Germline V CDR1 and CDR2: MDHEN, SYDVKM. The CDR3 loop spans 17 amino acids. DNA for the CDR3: TGTGCCAGCAGTCCCTGGGGACAGGGGTCCTATAATTCACCCCTCCACTTT. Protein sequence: CASSPWGQGSYNSPLHF.

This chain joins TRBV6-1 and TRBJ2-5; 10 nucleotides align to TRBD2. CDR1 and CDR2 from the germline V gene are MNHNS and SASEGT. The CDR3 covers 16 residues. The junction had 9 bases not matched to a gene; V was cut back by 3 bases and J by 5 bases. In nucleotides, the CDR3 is TGTGCCAGCAGTGACTTTCTAGCGGGGGTCGAGGAGACCCAGTACTTC. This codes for CASSDFLAGVEETQYF.

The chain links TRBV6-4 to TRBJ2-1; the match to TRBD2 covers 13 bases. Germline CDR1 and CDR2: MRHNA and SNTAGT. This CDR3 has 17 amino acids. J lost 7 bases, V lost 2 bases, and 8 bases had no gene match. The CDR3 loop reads CASSDPQTSGGRNEQFF. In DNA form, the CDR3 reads TGTGCCAGCAGTGACCCCCAGACTAGCGGGGGGAGAAATGAGCAGTTCTTC.

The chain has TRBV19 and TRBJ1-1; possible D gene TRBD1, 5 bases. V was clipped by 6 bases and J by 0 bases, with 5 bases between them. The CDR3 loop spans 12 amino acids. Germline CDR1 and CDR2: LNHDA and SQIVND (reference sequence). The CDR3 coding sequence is TGTGCCAGTAGCAGGGTGAACACTGAAGCTTTCTTT. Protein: CASSRVNTEAFF.

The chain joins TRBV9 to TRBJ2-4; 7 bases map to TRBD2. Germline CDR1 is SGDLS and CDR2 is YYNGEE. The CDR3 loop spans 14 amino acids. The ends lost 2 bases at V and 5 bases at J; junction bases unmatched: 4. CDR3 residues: CASSVGGGENIQYF. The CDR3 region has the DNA TGTGCCAGCAGCGTCGGGGGAGGGGAAAACATTCAGTACTTC.

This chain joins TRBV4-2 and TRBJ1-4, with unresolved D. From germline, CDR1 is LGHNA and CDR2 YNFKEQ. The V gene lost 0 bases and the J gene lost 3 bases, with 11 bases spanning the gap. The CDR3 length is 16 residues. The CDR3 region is CASSQEWAAPNEKLFF. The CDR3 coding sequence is TGTGCCAGCAGCCAAGAGTGGGCTGCCCCTAATGAAAAACTGTTTTTT.

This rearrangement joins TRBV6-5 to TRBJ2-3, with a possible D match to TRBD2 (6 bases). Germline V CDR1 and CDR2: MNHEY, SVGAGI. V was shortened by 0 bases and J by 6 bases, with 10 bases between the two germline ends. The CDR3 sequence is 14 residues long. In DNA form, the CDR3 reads TGTGCCAGCAGTTACTCGAGCGGAGGGGATACGCAGTATTTT. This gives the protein CASSYSSGGDTQYF.

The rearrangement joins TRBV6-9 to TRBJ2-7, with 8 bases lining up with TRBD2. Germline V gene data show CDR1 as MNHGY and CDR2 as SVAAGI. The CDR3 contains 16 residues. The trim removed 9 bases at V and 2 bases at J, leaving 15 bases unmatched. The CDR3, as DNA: TGTGCCAGGAACCCCCCGGGGGTAGCGGGGACCTACGAGCAGTACTTC. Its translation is CARNPPGVAGTYEQYF.